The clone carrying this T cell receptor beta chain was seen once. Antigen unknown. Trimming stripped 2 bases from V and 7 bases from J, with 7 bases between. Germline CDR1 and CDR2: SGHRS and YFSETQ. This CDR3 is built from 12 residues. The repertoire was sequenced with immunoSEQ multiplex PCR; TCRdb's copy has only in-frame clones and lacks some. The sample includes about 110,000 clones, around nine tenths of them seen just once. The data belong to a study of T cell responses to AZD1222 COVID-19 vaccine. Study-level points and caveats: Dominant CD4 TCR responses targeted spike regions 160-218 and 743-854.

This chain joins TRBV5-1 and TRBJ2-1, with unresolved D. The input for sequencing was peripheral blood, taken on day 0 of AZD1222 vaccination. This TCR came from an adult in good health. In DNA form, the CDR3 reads TGCGCCAGCAGCTTTGGGGTTAATGAGCAGTTCTTC. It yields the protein CASSFGVNEQFF. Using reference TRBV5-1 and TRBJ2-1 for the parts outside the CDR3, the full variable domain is KAGVTQTPRYLIKTRGQQVTLSCSPISGHRSVSWYQQTPGQGLQFLFEYFSETQRNKGNFPGRFSGRQFSNSRSEMNVSTLELGDSALYLCASSFGVNEQFFGPGTRLTVL.